The entry that follows covers one T cell receptor beta chain sequence. The CDR3 length is 15 residues. Unmatched junction bases numbered 11, after V lost 4 bases and J lost 4 bases. The germline gives CDR1 SGDLS, CDR2 YYNGEE. The protocol was immunoSEQ multiplex PCR, while the TCRdb copy is restricted to in-frame clones and leaves out a portion. In the table there are roughly 130,000 clones, around 90% of which are singletons. The entry originates in a study of T cell responses to AZD1222 COVID-19 vaccine. Sequencing was performed on peripheral blood, taken on day 0 of AZD1222 vaccination. This TCR was recovered from an adult in good health. The chain is built from TRBV9 and TRBJ2-7, with 7 bases lining up with TRBD1. CDR3 nucleotides: TGTGCCAGCAGCAGACAGGGAAGTAGTAGTTACGAGCAGTACTTC. Protein sequence: CASSRQGSSSYEQYF.